This is a list of T cell receptor beta chains from one sample in a study of shared T cell receptors in the human thymus. Profiled with immunoSEQ multiplex PCR; TCRdb holds only in-frame clones, not every one. This table has roughly 560,000 clones, around three quarters appearing once. A further study also used this sample, focusing on human thymus T cells.

Source material: thymocytes. The origin of the receptors is a boy in the first two years of life with a congenital heart defect. The CDR3 runs from the conserved cysteine through the conserved F or W. The D gene is left open where the match is weak. Clone size, where shown, is once, few, many, or a class for clones that have expanded.

CDR3 DNA	CDR3 protein	D gene	clone size	J gene	V gene
TGTGCCAGCAGTTTATTCGCGGCCCAAGAGACCCAGTACTTC	CASSLFAAQETQYF	.	.	TRBJ2-5	TRBV27
TGTGCCAGCAGCTTTGGGGCACCTGCTAACTATGGCTACACCTTC	CASSFGAPANYGYTF	.	.	TRBJ1-2	TRBV7-9
TGTGCCTGGAGGCAAGGACTAGCGGGAGGGCCCCCCTACGAGCAGTACTTC	CAWRQGLAGGPPYEQYF	TRBD2	once	TRBJ2-7	TRBV30
TGTGCCACGGGGACAGGGGGGGCCAACGTCCTGACTTTC	CATGTGGANVLTF	TRBD1	.	TRBJ2-6	TRBV19
TGTGCCAGCAGTTCCGGGACTCAGATAGGCAATGAGCAGTTCTTC	CASSSGTQIGNEQFF	.	.	TRBJ2-1	TRBV28
TGTGCCAACCAGACAGGGCGGGAGACCCAGTACTTC	CANQTGRETQYF	TRBD1	.	TRBJ2-5	TRBV28
TGTGCCAGTAGTATGGTGGGCAGGGCGGAAGCGGAGACCCAGTACTTC	CASSMVGRAEAETQYF	.	.	TRBJ2-5	TRBV19
TGTGCCAGCAGCCCGCCCGAGGGGACTAGCGGGACTTGGCGCTACGAGCAGTACTTC	CASSPPEGTSGTWRYEQYF	TRBD2	.	TRBJ2-7	TRBV7-2
TGTGCCAGCAGTGAATCCGGGACAGGGGGGGGCGAGCAGTACTTC	CASSESGTGGGEQYF	TRBD1	.	TRBJ2-7	TRBV25-1
TGTGCCTGGACTTATCTTGGGATGCGCGGGACGTCGAACACTGAAGCTTTCTTT	CAWTYLGMRGTSNTEAFF	.	.	TRBJ1-1	TRBV30
TGTGCCAGCCGCTTCGGGCTAGCGGGAGGAGGCGGGGAGCTGTTTTTT	CASRFGLAGGGGELFF	TRBD2	.	TRBJ2-2	TRBV27
TGTGCCAGCACCGAACCCAGGGAAAGCCCTAACTATGGCTACACCTTC	CASTEPRESPNYGYTF	.	.	TRBJ1-2	TRBV28
TGCGCCAGCAGCCAAGATTGGGCAGCTCAATACAATGAGCAGTTCTTC	CASSQDWAAQYNEQFF	.	.	TRBJ2-1	TRBV4-3
TGTGCCAGCAGCTTACCGGGTAGAGGTTATAGCAATCAGCCCCAGCATTTT	CASSLPGRGYSNQPQHF	.	few	TRBJ1-5	TRBV7-2
TGCGCCAGCAGTGAGTCGCCGGCGGGAGGTCCCTACGAGCAGTACTTC	CASSESPAGGPYEQYF	TRBD2	.	TRBJ2-7	TRBV10-1
TGTGCCAGCAGCTTAGCGGAGCCCGTGGGGCAGTTCTTC	CASSLAEPVGQFF	.	.	TRBJ2-1	TRBV7-9
TGTGCCAGTAGGTCGGGACAGGGTGAGGTCGAGCAGTACTTC	CASRSGQGEVEQYF	TRBD1	few	TRBJ2-7	TRBV19
TGTGCCAGCAGTTGTTTAGCGGGAGCGGTAGATACGCAGTATTTT	CASSCLAGAVDTQYF	TRBD2	.	TRBJ2-3	TRBV27
TGCGCCAGCAGGACCTCCGAGACTATCTACAATGAGCAGTTCTTC	CASRTSETIYNEQFF	.	few	TRBJ2-1	TRBV5-1
TGTGCCAGCAGCTACCGGGACAGGGTAGGGGAGACCCAGTACTTC	CASSYRDRVGETQYF	TRBD1	.	TRBJ2-5	TRBV7-9
TGCGCCAGCAGCCAGGACCGACAGGGGAGGCAGTATTTT	CASSQDRQGRQYF	TRBD1	.	TRBJ2-3	TRBV4-1
TGTGCCAGCAGCTCGTCAGGAGAGGGCGCGGTTGTCACCGGGGAGCTGTTTTTT	CASSSSGEGAVVTGELFF	.	.	TRBJ2-2	TRBV4-2
TGTGCCAGCAGCCAGGGAGAGGAAAGTGAAAAACTGTTTTTT	CASSQGEESEKLFF	.	.	TRBJ1-4	TRBV14
TGCGCCACTAGCGGGAGGGAGTACAATGAGCAGTTCTTC	CATSGREYNEQFF	TRBD2	few	TRBJ2-1	TRBV4-3
TGTGCCAGCAGCTTAGGCGTGGGTAGCGGGAGGTCCTACAATGAGCAGTTCTTC	CASSLGVGSGRSYNEQFF	TRBD2	few	TRBJ2-1	TRBV7-9
TGTGCCAGCAGGGGCGGGGACAGCTTGAACCTCGACCCCGGTACTGAAGCTTTCTTT	CASRGGDSLNLDPGTEAFF	TRBD1	.	TRBJ1-1	TRBV11-1
TGCGCCAGCAGCTCACAGGGGGTAATAAGAACTAATGAAAAACTGTTTTTT	CASSSQGVIRTNEKLFF	TRBD1	.	TRBJ1-4	TRBV5-1
TGTGCCAGCAGCTTGGAAAAGCGGGAGTACAATGAGCAGTTCTTC	CASSLEKREYNEQFF	TRBD2	.	TRBJ2-1	TRBV5-6
TGCGCCAGCAGCCAAGATTTTGTAGCGGGAGGCGAAGAGACCCAGTACTTC	CASSQDFVAGGEETQYF	TRBD2	.	TRBJ2-5	TRBV4-1
TGTGCCACGGATCCCCGCGGTCTAGCGGGTCCCAATGAGCAGTTCTTC	CATDPRGLAGPNEQFF	TRBD2	.	TRBJ2-1	TRBV19
TGTGCCAGCAGCCCAACAGGCGCCTATTCGAACACCGGGGAGCTGTTTTTT	CASSPTGAYSNTGELFF	.	.	TRBJ2-2	TRBV7-6
TGTGCCAGCAGCCAACCGGGCAGGGGAAACCCCCTTCGGGACGAGCAGTACTTC	CASSQPGRGNPLRDEQYF	.	.	TRBJ2-7	TRBV7-8
TGTGCCAGCAGCTTAGAGAGCTCCTACGAGCAGTACTTC	CASSLESSYEQYF	.	.	TRBJ2-7	TRBV7-8
TGTGCCAGCAGCTTAGACACTAGCGACCCTAACAATGAGCAGTTCTTC	CASSLDTSDPNNEQFF	TRBD2	.	TRBJ2-1	TRBV11-2
TGTGCCAGCAGTTTCCGAGGACAGTACGAGCAGTACTTC	CASSFRGQYEQYF	.	.	TRBJ2-7	TRBV28
TGCGCCAGCAGTTCGACTAGCGGGAGGGCCTCCTACGAGCAGTACTTC	CASSSTSGRASYEQYF	TRBD2	.	TRBJ2-7	TRBV6-5
TGTGCCAGCAGCGTAGAGGCAGGGGCACATGGCTACACCTTC	CASSVEAGAHGYTF	.	.	TRBJ1-2	TRBV9
TGTGCCAGCAGCTTCCACATAACAAATGAGCAGTTCTTC	CASSFHITNEQFF	.	.	TRBJ2-1	TRBV7-9
TGCGCCAGCAGCCAGACCGGTCAGGGAGGGTCCTACGAGCAGTACTTC	CASSQTGQGGSYEQYF	TRBD2	.	TRBJ2-7	TRBV4-3
TGCGCCAGCAGCCTAGGACACCCGAACACTGAAGCTTTCTTT	CASSLGHPNTEAFF	.	once	TRBJ1-1	TRBV5-1